This is a list of T cell receptor beta chains from one sample in a study of control samples from healthy donors and cancer patients. The assay was immunoSEQ multiplex PCR, and TCRdb's table has in-frame clones only and misses some. The sample shows 150,000 to 200,000 clones, about 94% of them seen only once. Sequenced: blood. The receptor set was obtained from a woman aged 40 to 50 in good health. Both conserved end residues are part of each CDR3. The D gene is left open where the match is weak. Size is stated for part of the rows, as once, few or many counts, or as a class when the clone is expanded.

clone size,J gene,D gene,V gene,CDR3 protein,CDR3 DNA
-,TRBJ1-5,-,TRBV10-3,CAISAEDQPQHF,TGTGCCATCAGCGCAGAGGATCAGCCCCAGCATTTT
once,TRBJ2-1,-,TRBV19,CASSIPGRGHYNEQFF,TGTGCCAGTAGTATTCCCGGCAGGGGACACTACAATGAGCAGTTCTTC
-,TRBJ2-1,TRBD1,TRBV24-1,CATSDSLRQGSNNEQFF,TGTGCCACCAGTGATTCCCTCCGACAGGGGAGCAACAATGAGCAGTTCTTC
-,TRBJ2-1,TRBD1,TRBV5-1,CASSPAGQGYNEQFF,TGCGCCAGCAGCCCCGCAGGACAGGGCTACAATGAGCAGTTCTTC
few,TRBJ1-2,-,TRBV6-5,CASSTGTDYGYTF,TGTGCCAGCAGTACCGGGACGGACTATGGCTACACCTTC
-,TRBJ1-2,-,TRBV19,CASRTGGGYGYTF,TGTGCCAGTAGGACTGGTGGTGGCTATGGCTACACCTTC
-,TRBJ2-4,TRBD2,TRBV4-2,CASSQEGRGGRIQYF,TGTGCCAGCAGCCAAGAAGGGCGGGGGGGGAGAATTCAGTACTTC
once,TRBJ1-6,TRBD1,TRBV19,CASSGTGESYNSPLHF,TGTGCCAGTTCCGGGACAGGGGAATCCTATAATTCACCCCTCCACTTT
-,TRBJ1-4,-,TRBV7-9,CASSFTDGHEKLFF,TGTGCCAGCAGCTTTACGGATGGGCATGAAAAACTGTTTTTT
-,TRBJ2-1,TRBD2,TRBV14,CASSHPGLAGVHEQFF,TGTGCCAGCAGCCATCCGGGACTAGCGGGAGTCCATGAGCAGTTCTTC
-,TRBJ1-6,TRBD1,TRBV19,CASSGTGTDNSPLHF,TGTGCCAGTAGTGGGACAGGGACGGATAATTCACCCCTCCACTTT
-,TRBJ1-1,-,TRBV6-6,CASSPLRGGTEAFF,TGTGCCAGCAGTCCCCTCAGGGGTGGCACTGAAGCTTTCTTT
-,TRBJ1-1,-,TRBV7-9,CASSLMGATEAFF,TGTGCCAGCAGCTTAATGGGGGCCACTGAAGCTTTCTTT
once,TRBJ2-7,-,TRBV5-1,CASSLGHRGAYEQYF,TGCGCCAGCAGCTTGGGACATCGGGGGGCATACGAGCAGTACTTC
-,TRBJ2-5,-,TRBV29-1,CSVDGFGETQYF,TGCAGCGTTGATGGGTTCGGGGAGACCCAGTACTTC
-,TRBJ1-2,-,TRBV7-2,CASSRGAAHNYGYTF,TGTGCCAGCAGCAGGGGAGCGGCCCATAACTATGGCTACACCTTC
-,TRBJ2-7,TRBD2,TRBV11-2,CASSLRTSGGYEQYF,TGTGCCAGCAGCTTAAGGACTAGCGGGGGCTACGAGCAGTACTTC
-,TRBJ1-3,-,TRBV15,CATSRDQGSGNTIYF,TGTGCCACCAGCAGGGACCAGGGTTCTGGAAACACCATATATTTT
-,TRBJ2-2,-,TRBV2,CASTRDTGELFF,TGTGCCAGTACCAGGGACACCGGGGAGCTGTTTTTT
-,TRBJ1-2,TRBD1,TRBV19,CASSVGTDDGYTF,TGTGCCAGTAGTGTCGGGACAGACGATGGCTACACCTTC
-,TRBJ1-4,-,TRBV7-2,CASSLVPGMGEKLFF,TGTGCCAGCAGCTTAGTACCAGGGATGGGCGAAAAACTGTTTTTT
-,TRBJ1-3,-,TRBV7-2,CASSSQGNSGNTIYF,TGTGCCAGCAGCTCACAGGGCAACTCTGGAAACACCATATATTTT
-,TRBJ2-2,TRBD2,TRBV20-1,CSASSGRGRTGELFF,TGCAGTGCTAGTAGCGGGAGGGGACGGACCGGGGAGCTGTTTTTT
few,TRBJ1-5,-,TRBV2,CASSASSYNQPQHF,TGTGCCAGCAGTGCATCCTCGTACAATCAGCCCCAGCATTTT
-,TRBJ2-4,-,TRBV5-6,CASSLGGIDIQYF,TGTGCCAGCAGCTTGGGGGGGATCGACATTCAGTACTTC
once,TRBJ1-1,TRBD1,TRBV19,CASTPGGTAREAFF,TGTGCCAGTACCCCAGGAGGGACAGCGCGTGAAGCTTTCTTT
-,TRBJ1-2,-,TRBV19,CASSISDRYGYTF,TGTGCCAGTAGTATCAGCGACAGGTATGGCTACACCTTC
few,TRBJ1-1,-,TRBV6-5,CASKLNTEAFF,TGTGCCAGCAAGCTGAACACTGAAGCTTTCTTT
-,TRBJ2-1,-,TRBV7-2,CASSLTSSYNEQFF,TGTGCCAGCAGCTTAACTAGCTCCTACAATGAGCAGTTCTTC
-,TRBJ1-1,TRBD1,TRBV19,CASSSTGDPGNTEAFF,TGTGCCAGTAGTAGTACAGGGGATCCTGGAAACACTGAAGCTTTCTTT
-,TRBJ1-6,TRBD1,TRBV2,CASRKDRANSPLHF,TGTGCCAGCAGAAAAGACAGGGCTAATTCACCCCTCCACTTT
-,TRBJ2-3,TRBD1,TRBV5-1,CASSQGTGPTDTQYF,TGCGCCAGCAGCCAAGGGACAGGGCCCACAGATACGCAGTATTTT
-,TRBJ2-7,TRBD1,TRBV19,CASRQGAGEQYF,TGTGCCAGCCGACAGGGGGCGGGGGAGCAGTACTTC
-,TRBJ2-1,-,TRBV12-3/TRBV12-4,CASSFINEQFF,TGTGCCAGCAGTTTTATCAATGAGCAGTTCTTC
-,TRBJ2-2,-,TRBV3-1/TRBV3-2,CASSLDKNTGELFF,TGTGCCAGCAGCCTTGACAAGAACACCGGGGAGCTGTTTTTT
-,TRBJ2-3,TRBD2,TRBV24-1,CATMGTSDTDTQYF,TGTGCCACCATGGGGACTAGCGACACAGATACGCAGTATTTT
-,TRBJ2-7,TRBD1,TRBV12-3/TRBV12-4,CASSAGQAYEQYF,TGTGCCAGCAGCGCGGGACAGGCCTACGAGCAGTACTTC
-,TRBJ2-1,TRBD2,TRBV11-2,CASSLRFLRGYSEQFF,TGTGCCAGCAGCTTAAGGTTTCTGCGGGGGTACAGTGAGCAGTTCTTC
once,TRBJ1-6,-,TRBV4-1,CASSQDYNSPLHF,TGCGCCAGCAGCCAAGATTACAATTCACCCCTCCACTTT
-,TRBJ1-1,-,TRBV3-1/TRBV3-2,CASSQVGQGTEAFF,TGTGCCAGCAGCCAAGTAGGGCAGGGCACTGAAGCTTTCTTT
once,TRBJ2-7,-,TRBV27,CASSLAPDSSYEQYF,TGTGCCAGCAGTTTAGCCCCGGACAGCTCCTACGAGCAGTACTTC
-,TRBJ1-5,TRBD1,TRBV6-5,CASSSLQGANQPQHF,TGTGCCAGCAGTTCCTTACAGGGGGCGAATCAGCCCCAGCATTTT
-,TRBJ1-3,-,TRBV28,CASSPTRRVGNTIYF,TGTGCCAGCAGTCCCACACGGAGAGTTGGAAACACCATATATTTT
-,TRBJ2-3,TRBD2,TRBV7-9,CASRWTSGISTDTQYF,TGTGCCAGCAGATGGACTAGCGGGATTAGCACAGATACGCAGTATTTT
-,TRBJ2-7,-,TRBV3-1/TRBV3-2,CASSHLRLDFYEQYF,TGTGCCAGCAGCCATCTCCGTCTGGACTTCTACGAGCAGTACTTC
few,TRBJ1-1,-,TRBV7-9,CASRDQNTEAFF,TGTGCCAGCAGGGACCAGAACACTGAAGCTTTCTTT
-,TRBJ2-2,TRBD1,TRBV5-1,CASSSTGTGSTGELFF,TGCGCCAGCAGTTCCACCGGGACAGGGTCCACCGGGGAGCTGTTTTTT
-,TRBJ1-5,-,TRBV7-2,CASSRATGLVNQPQHF,TGTGCCAGCAGCCGGGCTACAGGGTTAGTCAATCAGCCCCAGCATTTT
-,TRBJ1-1,-,TRBV7-9,CASSWDGATEAFF,TGTGCCAGCAGCTGGGACGGTGCCACTGAAGCTTTCTTT
-,TRBJ2-2,-,TRBV19,CASSTADRLNTGELFF,TGTGCCAGTAGTACCGCGGACAGACTTAACACCGGGGAGCTGTTTTTT
-,TRBJ2-7,-,TRBV4-1,CASSQDGIYEQYF,TGCGCCAGCAGCCAAGATGGCATATACGAGCAGTACTTC
-,TRBJ1-3,-,TRBV28,CASSLLRGNTIYF,TGTGCCAGCAGTTTACTTCGTGGAAACACCATATATTTT
-,TRBJ1-1,-,TRBV4-3,CASSQVRATEAFF,TGCGCCAGCAGCCAAGTACGGGCCACTGAAGCTTTCTTT
-,TRBJ2-2,TRBD1,TRBV10-1,CASSRGQVYTGELFF,TGCGCCAGCAGCCGCGGACAGGTATACACCGGGGAGCTGTTTTTT
-,TRBJ1-1,TRBD1,TRBV28,CASSSHMTGWDTEAFF,TGTGCCAGCAGTTCACATATGACAGGGTGGGACACTGAAGCTTTCTTT